The 19 T cell receptor beta chains given below trace back to one sample, sequenced in a study of early T cells in non-severe SARS-CoV-2 infection. MiXCR, run by TCRdb on the 5' RACE reads, gives a single entry per CDR3 protein. The sample gives tens of thousands of distinct CDR3 sequences, about 9.1% of which show up once; over 8.5% is in the top ten. The sequenced material came from whole blood. These receptors were obtained from an adult who was a healthcare worker with PCR-confirmed SARS-CoV-2 infection or an uninfected control (not recorded which).

The chain's CDR3 is CASSTGEAGVALPQYF. DNA of the CDR3: TGTGCCAGCAGCACAGGAGAAGCGGGAGTCGCGCTTCCGCAGTATTTT. The chain is built from TRBV3-1 and TRBJ2-3; 8 bases fit TRBD2. The germline CDR1 and CDR2 sequences are LGHDT and YNNKEL (reference sequence). The CDR3 loop spans 16 amino acids. The trim removed 5 bases at V and 10 bases at J, leaving 17 bases unmatched.

The chain uses TRBV21-1 and TRBJ1-2; the D call in the table, TRBD1, was not verified against the DNA. TRBV21-1 is a recognized pseudogene. The CDR3 consists of 14 residues. The CDR3 DNA reads as TGTGCCAGCAGCAAAGATTTCAGGGACTATGGCTACACCTTC. This sequence encodes CASSKDFRDYGYTF.

In the case of this clonotype: A much larger clone differs from this one at a single base, so this may be a read error. V usage is TRBV18 and J usage is TRBJ1-1; D unclear. Germline values: CDR1 KGHSH, CDR2 LQKENI. The CDR3 is 14 residues long. CDR3 sequence (DNA): TGTGTCAGCTCACCGGGCAGGACTCAGAGTGAAGCTTTCTTT. This codes for CVSSPGRTQSEAFF.

There are many counts of this clonotype. The chain uses TRBV18 and TRBJ1-1; D is uncertain. Germline V lookup: CDR1 KGHSH, CDR2 LQKENI. V was cut by 3 bases and J by 0 bases, with 8 bases left in between. This CDR3 region has 14 residues. In DNA, the CDR3 is TGTGCCAGCTCACCTCTCGCCATGAACACTGAAGCTTTCTTT. Amino acids: CASSPLAMNTEAFF.

A word on this clonotype: This may arise from a read error, as a much more abundant clone is one base away. The rearrangement uses TRBV7-9 and TRBJ2-7; D gene uncertain. Germline CDR1 is SEHNR and CDR2 is FQNEAQ (reference sequence). The CDR3 runs to 12 residues. CDR3 sequence reads: CAGSMYRDEQYF. CDR3 DNA: TGTGCCGGCAGCATGTACCGGGACGAGCAGTACTTC.

This clonotype appeared many times. The chain has TRBV29-1 and TRBJ1-1; D uncertain. There are 12 residues in the CDR3. Trimming took 5 bases from V and 1 from J, leaving 8 bases between them. Germline V CDR1 and CDR2: SQVTM, ANQGSEA. This CDR3 is CSVIPSNTEAFF. The CDR3 DNA reads as TGCAGCGTTATACCATCGAACACTGAAGCTTTCTTT.

The CDR3 coding sequence is TGTGCCAGCAGCTTATCGGCGGGAGGCCAAGAGACCCAGTACTTC. Translating gives CASSLSAGGQETQYF. The chain uses TRBV7-2 and TRBJ2-5, with 8 bases fitting TRBD2. From germline, CDR1 is SGHTA and CDR2 FQGNSA. This CDR3 contains 15 residues. V trimming: 2 bases; J trimming: 1 base; junction bases outside the gene matches: 3.

This clonotype was observed at least ten times. The CDR3 bases are TGTGCCAGCAGCCTTACGGGACGGAAGAACACCGGGGAGCTGTTTTTT. Protein: CASSLTGRKNTGELFF. J is TRBJ2-2 and V is TRBV11-1; D assignment may be TRBD1 or TRBD2 (5 bases each). The V gene's germline CDR1 is SGHAT and CDR2 FQDESV (reference sequence). The CDR3 extends over 16 amino acids. V was cut by 5 bases and J by 1 base, with 14 bases left in between.

Many counts were recorded for this clonotype. This sequence joins TRBV9 and TRBJ2-2; a weak D match, TRBD2 (5 bases). The CDR3 contains 14 residues. Trimming stripped 3 bases from V and 4 bases from J, with 10 bases between. Germline V gene lookup returns CDR1 SGDLS and CDR2 YYNGEE. CDR3 coding DNA: TGTGCCAGCAGCGGAGGACTGCCCACCGGGGAGCTGTTTTTT. As protein: CASSGGLPTGELFF.

This clonotype appeared many times. J is TRBJ2-5 and V is TRBV12-3 or TRBV12-4; perhaps TRBD2 as D (6 bases). Trimming shortened V by 6 bases and J by 5 bases, and 13 bases separated the two germline ends. The CDR3 extends over 13 amino acids. The CDR3 DNA reads as TGTGCCAGCAGCCTGACTAGTTCGGAGACCCAGTACTTC. It is translated as CASSLTSSETQYF.

The genes are TRBV5-1 and TRBJ2-6; D is ambiguous. Trimming shortened V by 4 bases and J by 4 bases, and 18 bases separated the two germline ends. Germline loops: CDR1 SGHRS, CDR2 YFSETQ. The CDR3 is made up of 17 amino acids. The CDR3 loop is CASSVQGPRTGANVLTF. CDR3 DNA: TGCGCCAGCAGCGTCCAAGGCCCAAGGACGGGGGCCAACGTCCTGACTTTC. Complete variable domain (other parts from reference TRBV5-1 and TRBJ2-6): KAGVTQTPRYLIKTRGQQVTLSCSPISGHRSVSWYQQTPGQGLQFLFEYFSETQRNKGNFPGRFSGRQFSNSRSEMNVSTLELGDSALYLCASSVQGPRTGANVLTFGAGSRLTVL.

This clonotype has just a few counts. This sequence may be a read error, since a much larger clone differs from it by one base. The CDR3 coding sequence is TGTGCCAGCAGCACAGGGCCCGAGCAGTACTTC. Residues: CASSTGPEQYF. J is TRBJ2-7 and V is TRBV7-9, with D perhaps matching TRBD1 (6 bases). This CDR3 comprises 11 residues. Germline lookup yields CDR1 SEHNR and CDR2 FQNEAQ (reference sequence). Trimming left V 5 bases short and J 6 bases short, with 8 bases between. The variable domain in full, with the rest retrieved from reference TRBV7-9 and TRBJ2-7, is DTGVSQNPRHKITKRGQNVTFRCDPISEHNRLYWYRQTLGQGPEFLTYFQNEAQLEKSRLLSDRFSAERPKGSFSTLEIQRTEQGDSAMYLCASSTGPEQYFGPGTRLTVT.

The table lists this clonotype with many counts. The V gene is TRBV3-1, the J gene TRBJ2-5, with 8 bases matching TRBD2. The CDR3 totals 16 residues. Germline CDR1 and CDR2: LGHDT and YNNKEL (reference sequence). V lost 4 bases to trimming and J lost 1 base; unmatched junction nucleotides: 8. CDR3 amino acids: CASSPTSGGTQETQYF. For the CDR3, the DNA is TGTGCCAGCAGCCCCACTAGCGGAGGAACCCAAGAGACCCAGTACTTC.

The chain combines TRBV29-1 with TRBJ2-7, with TRBD1 as a possible D gene (6 bases). The CDR3 has 12 residues. CDR1 SQVTM and CDR2 ANQGSEA come from the germline V gene. V lost 4 bases to trimming and J lost 3 bases, with 10 bases between them. The CDR3 nucleotides are TGCAGCGTTGTGGGACAAAGCTACGAGCAGTACTTC. It translates to CSVVGQSYEQYF.

This clonotype was picked up many times. The J gene is TRBJ2-7, the V gene TRBV7-2, with D hard to call. CDR1 and CDR2 from the germline V gene are SGHTA and FQGNSA. Deletions cut 2 bases from V and 2 bases from J, with 13 bases between. This CDR3 has 15 amino acids. CDR3 DNA: TGTGCCAGCAGCTTACTTCCCAGGAGCCCCTACGAGCAGTACTTC. This translates into CASSLLPRSPYEQYF. The full variable domain, with the rest looked up from reference TRBV7-2 and TRBJ2-7, is GAGVSQSPSNKVTEKGKDVELRCDPISGHTALYWYRQSLGQGLEFLIYFQGNSAPDKSGLPSDRFSAERTGGSVSTLTIQRTQQEDSAVYLCASSLLPRSPYEQYFGPGTRLTVT.

This clonotype was detected many times. The V and J genes are TRBV20-1 and TRBJ2-7; 7 positions match TRBD2. Looked up from germline, CDR1 is DFQATT and CDR2 is SNEGSKA (reference sequence). Trimming removed 0 bases from V and 2 bases from J; junction bases left unmatched: 7. The CDR3 consists of 15 residues. CDR3 sequence reads: CSARDPAGKTYEQYF. CDR3 bases: TGCAGTGCTAGAGACCCAGCGGGGAAGACCTACGAGCAGTACTTC.

This clonotype came up many times. The genes are TRBV27 and TRBJ2-1, with 12 bases fitting TRBD2. Per the germline V gene, CDR1 is MNHEY and CDR2 is SMNVEV (reference sequence). V was pared by 5 bases and J by 6 bases, with 5 bases of the junction left unmatched. The CDR3 extends over 15 amino acids. CDR3 bases: TGTGCCAGCAGTCCACGACTAGCGGGAGTCAATGAGCAGTTCTTC. This translates into CASSPRLAGVNEQFF.

This clonotype was detected many times. The chain joins TRBV12-5 to TRBJ2-7; D gene uncertain. Trimming removed 2 bases from V and 5 bases from J, with 7 bases in between. The CDR3 sequence is 12 residues long. Looked up from germline, CDR1 is LGHNT and CDR2 is FRNRAP. This CDR3 is CASGLLRNEQYF. In nucleotides, the CDR3 is TGTGCTAGTGGTTTGCTCCGGAACGAGCAGTACTTC.

The CDR3 here is CASSGLEQETQYF. The CDR3, as DNA: TGTGCCAGCAGCGGACTAGAACAAGAGACCCAGTACTTC. This sequence joins TRBV12-3 or TRBV12-4 and TRBJ2-5, with 7 positions matching TRBD2. This CDR3 has 13 residues. Germline trimming cut 6 bases from V and 2 bases from J; bases unmatched to any gene: 3.